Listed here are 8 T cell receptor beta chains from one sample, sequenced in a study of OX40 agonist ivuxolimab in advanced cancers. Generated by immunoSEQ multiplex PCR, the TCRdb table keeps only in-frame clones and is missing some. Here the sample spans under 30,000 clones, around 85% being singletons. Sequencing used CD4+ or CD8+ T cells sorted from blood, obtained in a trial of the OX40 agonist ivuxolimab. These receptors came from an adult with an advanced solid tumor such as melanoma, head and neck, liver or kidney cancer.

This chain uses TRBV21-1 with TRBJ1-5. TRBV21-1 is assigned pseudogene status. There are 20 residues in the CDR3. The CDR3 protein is CASSNGNTREGGHSNQPQHF. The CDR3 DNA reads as TGTGCCAGCAGCAACGGGAATACAAGAGAGGGGGGACATAGCAATCAGCCCCAGCATTTT.

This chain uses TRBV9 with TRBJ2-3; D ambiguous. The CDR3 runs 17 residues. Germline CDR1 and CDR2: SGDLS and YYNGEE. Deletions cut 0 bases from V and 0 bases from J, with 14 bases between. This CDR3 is CASSVGRPTTSTDTQYF. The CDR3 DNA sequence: TGTGCCAGCAGCGTAGGCAGACCCACGACTAGCACAGATACGCAGTATTTT.

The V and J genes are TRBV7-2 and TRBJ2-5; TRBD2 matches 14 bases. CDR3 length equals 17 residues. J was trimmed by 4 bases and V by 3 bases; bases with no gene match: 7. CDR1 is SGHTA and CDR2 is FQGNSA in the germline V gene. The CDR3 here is CASSLGLAGARGETQYF. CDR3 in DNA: TGTGCCAGCAGCTTGGGACTAGCGGGGGCCCGGGGAGAGACCCAGTACTTC.

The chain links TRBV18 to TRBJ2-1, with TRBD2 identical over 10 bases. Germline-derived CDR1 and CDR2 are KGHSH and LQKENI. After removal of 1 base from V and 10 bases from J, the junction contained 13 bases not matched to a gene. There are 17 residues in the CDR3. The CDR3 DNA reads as TGTGCCAGCTCACCACTCCGCCTCAGCGGGGGGGCCGAAGAGCAGTTCTTC. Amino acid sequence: CASSPLRLSGGAEEQFF.

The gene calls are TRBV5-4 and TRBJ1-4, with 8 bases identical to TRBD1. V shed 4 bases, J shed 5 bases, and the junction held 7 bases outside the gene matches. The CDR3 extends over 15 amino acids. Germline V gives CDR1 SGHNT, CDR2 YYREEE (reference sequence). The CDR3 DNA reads TGTGCCAGCAGCAAGACAGGGGTACGAAATGAAAAACTGTTTTTT. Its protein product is CASSKTGVRNEKLFF.

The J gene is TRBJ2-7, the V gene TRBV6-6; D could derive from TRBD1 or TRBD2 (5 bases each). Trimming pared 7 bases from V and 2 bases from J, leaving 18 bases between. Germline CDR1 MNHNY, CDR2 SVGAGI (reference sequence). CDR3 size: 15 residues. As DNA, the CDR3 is TGTGCCAGCACCACTAAGGGGAGATTAGCCTACGAGCAGTACTTC. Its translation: CASTTKGRLAYEQYF.

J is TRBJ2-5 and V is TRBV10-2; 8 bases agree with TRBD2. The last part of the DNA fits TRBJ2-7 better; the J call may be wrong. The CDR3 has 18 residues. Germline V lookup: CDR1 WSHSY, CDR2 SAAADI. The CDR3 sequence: CASSESHVAGLNQYEQYF. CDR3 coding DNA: TGCGCCAGCAGTGAGTCTCACGTAGCGGGATTGAACCAGTACGAGCAGTACTTC.

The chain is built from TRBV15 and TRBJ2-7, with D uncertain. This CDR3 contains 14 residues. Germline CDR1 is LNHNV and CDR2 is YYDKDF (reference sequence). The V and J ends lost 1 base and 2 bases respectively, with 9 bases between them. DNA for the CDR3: TGTGCCACCAGCAGAGTGAAGGGTGCCTACGAGCAGTACTTC. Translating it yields CATSRVKGAYEQYF.